The 24 T cell receptor beta chains below were found in one sample sequenced in a study of T cells in localized non-small cell lung cancer. TCRdb's table, derived via immunoSEQ multiplex PCR, lists solely in-frame clones and lacks some. The table lists tens of thousands of clones, 75% to 90% of them singletons, with about a sixth in the top ten. The specimen comprised peripheral blood, sampled before any cancer treatment. Source of these receptors: a male donor older than 55 with stage III squamous cell lung carcinoma.

The chain uses TRBV19 and TRBJ1-2, with TRBD1 as a possible D gene (5 bases). Germline V gene lookup returns CDR1 LNHDA and CDR2 SQIVND (reference sequence). This CDR3 comprises 14 residues. The V gene lost 6 bases and the J gene lost 4 bases, with 15 bases spanning the gap. The CDR3 bases are TGTGCCAGTAGATCTGGGACGGTCCTCTATGGCTACACCTTC. Translating gives CASRSGTVLYGYTF.

This chain uses TRBV7-9 with TRBJ2-5; 8 nucleotides line up with TRBD1. J was trimmed by 5 bases and V by 6 bases; bases with no gene match: 14. Germline V gene lookup returns CDR1 SEHNR and CDR2 FQNEAQ (reference sequence). This CDR3 comprises 16 residues. CDR3 residues: CASSRARTGSGETQYF. The CDR3, as DNA: TGTGCCAGCAGTAGAGCTAGGACAGGGTCGGGGGAGACCCAGTACTTC.

This clone was seen a few times. The chain couples TRBV4-2 to TRBJ2-1, with 7 positions matching TRBD2. The CDR3 consists of 16 residues. Unmatched junction bases numbered 4, after V lost 0 bases and J lost 2 bases. The germline V gene has CDR1 LGHNA and CDR2 YNFKEQ. The CDR3 region is CASSQDGLAAYNEQFF. DNA for the CDR3: TGTGCCAGCAGCCAAGATGGGCTAGCGGCCTACAATGAGCAGTTCTTC.

This clone has more than one count but fewer than ten. The chain is built from TRBV18 and TRBJ1-3; maybe TRBD1 (6 bases). Trimming took off 5 bases at V and 0 bases at J, with 17 bases between the two ends. Germline assignment: CDR1 KGHSH and CDR2 LQKENI. This CDR3 is built from 17 residues. The CDR3 DNA reads TGTGCCAGCTCAGCGTACAGGGCCCACTCCTCTGGAAACACCATATATTTT. Its translation is CASSAYRAHSSGNTIYF.

This clone was observed a few times. Here the CDR3 reads CASSLNLLVGGYTF. DNA for the CDR3: TGTGCCAGCAGCTTGAACCTCCTGGTTGGGGGCTACACCTTC. The rearrangement joins TRBV7-2 to TRBJ1-2; the D is unclear. V was pared by 3 bases and J by 8 bases, with 16 bases between. There are 14 residues in the CDR3. Germline V gene lookup returns CDR1 SGHTA and CDR2 FQGNSA.

The rearrangement uses TRBV5-8 and TRBJ2-3; D gene uncertain. V lost 4 bases and J 4 bases, leaving 7 bases between the germline ends. Germline V gene lookup returns CDR1 SGHTS and CDR2 YDEGEE. The CDR3 totals 12 residues. The CDR3 nucleotides are TGTGCCAGCAGCCAACTTTCAGATACGCAGTATTTT. It is translated as CASSQLSDTQYF.

The chain recombines TRBV5-4 with TRBJ1-2, with D unclear. CDR1 and CDR2 from the germline V gene are SGHNT and YYREEE (reference sequence). The CDR3 is 13 amino acids. The V gene lost 3 bases and the J gene lost 0 bases, with 6 bases spanning the gap. CDR3 DNA sequence: TGTGCCAGCAGCTCCACAGCTAACTATGGCTACACCTTC. Its translation: CASSSTANYGYTF.

The chain carries TRBV15 and TRBJ2-3, with 9 bases identical to TRBD1. Germline V lookup: CDR1 LNHNV, CDR2 YYDKDF (reference sequence). The CDR3 consists of 16 residues. V lost 10 bases, J lost 4 bases, and 15 bases stayed unmatched. The CDR3 loop is CASKHRGPASPDTQYF. The CDR3 DNA reads as TGTGCCAGTAAGCACAGGGGGCCGGCGTCCCCAGATACGCAGTATTTT.

This chain connects TRBV30 to TRBJ2-5, with 8 bases identical to TRBD1. CDR1 GTSNPN and CDR2 SVGIG come from the germline V gene (reference sequence). This CDR3 is 15 amino acids long. V was pared by 2 bases and J by 5 bases, with 10 bases of the junction left unmatched. The CDR3 loop reads CAWSTRTGMFETQYF. The CDR3 nucleotides read TGTGCCTGGAGTACACGGACAGGGATGTTTGAGACCCAGTACTTC.

This chain connects TRBV4-1 to TRBJ2-1; 7 nucleotides agree with TRBD2. After removal of 3 bases from V and 4 bases from J, the junction contained 9 bases not matched to a gene. Germline assignment: CDR1 MGHRA and CDR2 YSYEKL. There are 16 residues in the CDR3. The CDR3 DNA reads TGCGCCAGCAGCCATGAGGGACTAACCACATACAATGAGCAGTTCTTC. It codes for CASSHEGLTTYNEQFF.

This clone was picked up one time. The CDR3 sequence is CASSGPTFSANTEAFF. The CDR3 bases are TGTGCCAGCAGTGGCCCGACATTTTCGGCTAACACTGAAGCTTTCTTT. The chain links TRBV28 to TRBJ1-1; D gene ambiguous. Germline lookup yields CDR1 MDHEN and CDR2 SYDVKM. The V end lost 5 bases, the J end lost 2 bases, and 18 bases lay between the germline ends. This CDR3 region has 16 residues.

This chain links TRBV13 with TRBJ1-1; 8 bases line up with TRBD1. This CDR3 has 16 residues. CDR1 and CDR2 from the germline V gene are PRHDT and FYEKMQ (reference sequence). The V gene end was trimmed by 5 bases and the J gene end by 0 bases; junction bases not matched to a gene: 8. CDR3 nucleotides: TGTGCCAGCAGCCCCCGGACAGGGCGGATGAACACTGAAGCTTTCTTT. Amino acids: CASSPRTGRMNTEAFF.

The CDR3 is CASSMPGVGANVLTF. Here the CDR3 DNA reads TGTGCCAGTAGTATGCCGGGGGTAGGGGCCAACGTCCTGACTTTC. The chain links TRBV19 to TRBJ2-6; possible D gene TRBD2, 6 bases. Between the trimmed V and J ends, which lost 3 bases and 4 bases, there was a span of 10 bases. Germline loops: CDR1 LNHDA, CDR2 SQIVND (reference sequence). The CDR3 runs to 15 residues. Using reference TRBV19 and TRBJ2-6 for the parts outside the CDR3, the full variable domain is DGGITQSPKYLFRKEGQNVTLSCEQNLNHDAMYWYRQDPGQGLRLIYYSQIVNDFQKGDIAEGYSVSREKKESFPLTVTSAQKNPTAFYLCASSMPGVGANVLTFGAGSRLTVL.

The chain joins TRBV11-3 to TRBJ2-1; no definite D call. V lost 1 base to trimming and J lost 0 bases, with 7 bases between them. This CDR3 is 15 amino acids long. CDR1 is SGHNT and CDR2 is YENEEA in the germline V gene. The CDR3 here is CASSLAESSYNEQFF. DNA for the CDR3: TGTGCCAGCAGCTTAGCTGAAAGCTCCTACAATGAGCAGTTCTTC.

The chain is built from TRBV5-6 and TRBJ2-3, with 15 positions matching TRBD2. Germline V gene sequence: CDR1 SGHDT, CDR2 YYEEEE. Trimming cost V 0 bases and J 2 bases; bases outside gene matches: 1. This CDR3 is built from 17 residues. The CDR3 reads CASSLGTSGGATDTQYF. CDR3 nucleotide sequence: TGTGCCAGCAGCTTGGGGACTAGCGGGGGGGCCACAGATACGCAGTATTTT.

The V gene is TRBV9, the J gene TRBJ1-6, with TRBD1 matching over 10 bases. With 5 bases clipped from V and 10 bases from J, the junction kept 12 bases outside the gene matches. The V gene's germline CDR1 is SGDLS and CDR2 YYNGEE. CDR3 size: 16 residues. The chain's CDR3 is CASREHPGQGKSPLHF. The CDR3 nucleotides are TGTGCCAGCAGGGAACATCCGGGACAGGGGAAGTCACCCCTCCACTTT.

The chain joins TRBV7-9 to TRBJ2-6; D remains ambiguous. Germline CDR1 and CDR2: SEHNR and FQNEAQ (reference sequence). V shed 2 bases and J shed 0 bases, with 11 bases lying between them. The CDR3 sequence is 17 residues long. DNA of the CDR3: TGTGCCAGCAGCTTACCTCCTCGGTTCTCTGGGGCCAACGTCCTGACTTTC. This translates into CASSLPPRFSGANVLTF.

This clone was found a few times. The V call is TRBV2, the J call TRBJ1-1; 8 bases are shared with TRBD1. Germline assignment: CDR1 SNHLY and CDR2 FYNNEI. Trimming removed 4 bases from V and 0 bases from J; junction bases left unmatched: 4. The CDR3 totals 15 residues. The CDR3 sequence: CASSARQGMNTEAFF. CDR3 DNA sequence: TGTGCCAGCAGTGCACGACAGGGGATGAACACTGAAGCTTTCTTT.

The V and J genes are TRBV4-2 and TRBJ1-5, with no clear D. The CDR3 contains 16 residues. The V end was cut by 1 base, the J end by 0 bases, with 10 bases between. The germline CDR1 and CDR2 sequences are LGHNA and YNFKEQ. In DNA form, the CDR3 reads TGTGCCAGCAGCCAAGTAGAAATTCATAGCAATCAGCCCCAGCATTTT. It codes for CASSQVEIHSNQPQHF.

The chain recombines TRBV6-6 with TRBJ1-2; D gene uncertain. Germline loops: CDR1 MNHNY, CDR2 SVGAGI (reference sequence). The CDR3 contains 11 residues. V shed 5 bases and J shed 5 bases, with 6 bases lying between them. CDR3 loop: CASSGKYGYTF. CDR3 bases: TGTGCCAGCAGTGGCAAATATGGCTACACCTTC.

In the case of this clone: Germline and junction disagree at one end, which may indicate a read error. The V and J genes are TRBV10-3 and TRBJ2-7; TRBD2 aligns across 8 bases. Germline-derived CDR1 and CDR2 are ENHRY and SYGVKD. The length of the CDR3 is 14 residues. The CDR3 protein is CASSYAGLGGEQYF. The CDR3 nucleotides are TGTGCCAGCAGTTACGCGGGACTAGGCGGCGAGCAGTACTTC.

The gene calls are TRBV7-8 and TRBJ2-2; D is possibly TRBD1 (5 bases). Germline values: CDR1 SGHVS, CDR2 FQNEAQ. Trimming stripped 0 bases from V and 2 bases from J, with 7 bases between. The CDR3 covers 15 residues. The DNA for the CDR3 is TGTGCCAGCAGCTTAGCGGGGCTTAACACCGGGGAGCTGTTTTTT. It yields the protein CASSLAGLNTGELFF.

The rearrangement uses TRBV5-1 and TRBJ2-3; a possible D gene is TRBD1 (7 bases). The CDR3 is 14 residues long. The germline gives CDR1 SGHRS, CDR2 YFSETQ. The ends were cut back, 3 bases at V and 5 bases at J, with 13 bases in the middle. The CDR3 sequence is CASSSRGAGDTQYF. The CDR3 bases are TGCGCCAGCAGCTCCAGGGGGGCGGGAGATACGCAGTATTTT. Looking up the rest from reference TRBV5-1 and TRBJ2-3 gives the full variable domain: KAGVTQTPRYLIKTRGQQVTLSCSPISGHRSVSWYQQTPGQGLQFLFEYFSETQRNKGNFPGRFSGRQFSNSRSEMNVSTLELGDSALYLCASSSRGAGDTQYFGPGTRLTVL.

The rearrangement links TRBV28 to TRBJ2-7; 7 nucleotides line up with TRBD1. The CDR3 totals 15 residues. Germline CDR1 MDHEN, CDR2 SYDVKM. After removal of 5 bases from V and 2 bases from J, the junction contained 9 bases not matched to a gene. Written as DNA, the CDR3 is TGTGCCAGCAGTCCACTGGGGACAGTCCCCTACGAGCAGTACTTC. Its translation: CASSPLGTVPYEQYF.